This TCR beta chain was identified in a study of blood T cell repertoires in COVID-19. Study as a whole: The United States, Italy and Spain provided the acute and convalescent COVID-19 samples. Sources were T cells, B-cell-depleted T cells, or PBMCs; the material itself was cDNA or gDNA.

The V gene's germline CDR1 is SGHDT and CDR2 YYEEEE. Deletions cut 0 bases from V and 2 bases from J, with 9 bases between. CDR3 length equals 15 residues. In the original workflow: Amplification of reference gene primers was used by the study to estimate nucleated cell counts. Sequenced by immunoSEQ multiplex PCR; TCRdb stores in-frame clones only, minus some. The DNA gave D and trimming, while V, J and clone size come from that table. The profile shows over 60,000 clones, roughly 81% of them singletons. This chain links TRBV5-6 with TRBJ1-5; maybe TRBD1 (5 bases). The sequence derives from a human donor in a cohort sampled during active COVID-19. Sequencing used peripheral blood. CDR3 sequence reads: CASSLAGDGNQPQHF. The DNA for the CDR3 is TGTGCCAGCAGCTTGGCGGGGGATGGCAATCAGCCCCAGCATTTT.